A selection of T cell receptor beta chains follows, all from one sample in a study of T cell responses to AZD1222 COVID-19 vaccine. Using immunoSEQ multiplex PCR, the repertoire was profiled, and TCRdb retains in-frame clones only, with some absent. The repertoire holds approximately 110,000 clones, roughly nine tenths seen once, with about 2.5% in the top ten. Sequencing used peripheral blood, obtained 28 days after the second AZD1222 dose. These TCRs come from an adult who received the AZD1222 COVID-19 vaccine. CDR3s include the opening cysteine and the closing phenylalanine or tryptophan. The D gene is left open where the match is weak. Rows may omit the clone size; those that give it use once, few, many or a size class.

j_call,d_call,clone_size,v_call,cdr3_nt,cdr3_aa
TRBJ2-2,NA,NA,TRBV7-9,TGTGCCAGCAGCCTAACCCCTCCGGGACCAATATCCACCGGGGAGCTGTTTTTT,CASSLTPPGPISTGELFF
TRBJ2-5,NA,once,TRBV7-9,TGTGCCAGCAGCAACCAAATCGGGGCGACAGGACCCCAAGAGACCCAGTACTTC,CASSNQIGATGPQETQYF
TRBJ1-2,TRBD1,few,TRBV10-2,TGCGCCAGCAGCCGGGACAGCTATGGCTACACCTTC,CASSRDSYGYTF
TRBJ2-7,NA,NA,TRBV27,TGTGCCAGCAGTTTCGGGGGCGAGCAGTACTTC,CASSFGGEQYF
TRBJ1-4,TRBD1,NA,TRBV28,TGTGCCAGCAGTTTAGGGACAGTAAATGAAAAACTGTTTTTT,CASSLGTVNEKLFF
TRBJ1-1,TRBD1,NA,TRBV18,TGTGCCAGCTCACCACGGGGACAGGGATCGAACACTGAAGCTTTCTTT,CASSPRGQGSNTEAFF
TRBJ1-6,NA,NA,TRBV5-4,TGTGCCAGCAGCTTGAAGCCCCAGAGGGCCCTCCACTTT,CASSLKPQRALHF
TRBJ1-5,NA,NA,TRBV5-1,TGCGCCAGCAGCTTGGAAGGAGGGAATCAGCCCCAGCATTTT,CASSLEGGNQPQHF
TRBJ1-1,TRBD1,NA,TRBV4-1,TGCGCCAGCAGCCAGACAGGGGGCGCGGGCACTGAAGCTTTCTTT,CASSQTGGAGTEAFF
TRBJ1-5,NA,NA,TRBV6-1,TGTGCCAGCAGTGAAGCCGCGGGTTACAATCAGCCCCAGCATTTT,CASSEAAGYNQPQHF
TRBJ1-4,NA,NA,TRBV28,TGTGCCAGCAGTTTTCGACTTGCGGACGGGAATGAAAAACTGTTTTTT,CASSFRLADGNEKLFF
TRBJ2-2,NA,NA,TRBV19,TGTGCCAGTAGTATCAGGTCCAGTATTGGGAACACCGGGGAGCTGTTTTTT,CASSIRSSIGNTGELFF
TRBJ2-1,TRBD2,NA,TRBV7-8,TGTGCCAGCAGCTTAGAGACTAGCGGGGTTTACAATGAGCAGTTCTTC,CASSLETSGVYNEQFF
TRBJ2-6,NA,NA,TRBV7-3,TGTGCCAGCAGCTCGCATTCTGGGGCCAACGTCCTGACTTTC,CASSSHSGANVLTF
TRBJ2-3,TRBD1,NA,TRBV10-2,TGCGCCAGCAGCGGGGACAGAAGCACAGATACGCAGTATTTT,CASSGDRSTDTQYF
TRBJ1-1,TRBD1,once,TRBV6-2/TRBV6-3,TGTGCCAGCAGTTACCCAACAGGGGGTTTGAACACTGAAGCTTTCTTT,CASSYPTGGLNTEAFF
TRBJ2-3,TRBD2,NA,TRBV10-3,TGTGCCACAACCAATCGGCTAGCGGGAGTTGTGGATAGCACAGATACGCAGTATTTT,CATTNRLAGVVDSTDTQYF
TRBJ2-2,TRBD2,NA,TRBV9,TGTGCCAGCAGCGTAGGACTAGCGGGAGTCACCGGGGAGCTGTTTTTT,CASSVGLAGVTGELFF
TRBJ1-1,TRBD1,NA,TRBV29-1,TGCAGCGTTTTTAGTGACAGGGGCGGCACTGAAGCTTTCTTT,CSVFSDRGGTEAFF
TRBJ1-4,NA,NA,TRBV29-1,TGCAGCGTTGTTACAGGGCTTCATAATGAAAAACTGTTTTTT,CSVVTGLHNEKLFF
TRBJ1-2,NA,NA,TRBV14,TGTGCCAGCAGCCAAAACCAGTCCTTAAACTATGGCTACACCTTC,CASSQNQSLNYGYTF
TRBJ2-1,NA,NA,TRBV3-1/TRBV3-2,TGTGCCAGCAGCCCGAGTTTTAAGGAGGGCCGATATGAGCAGTTCTTC,CASSPSFKEGRYEQFF
TRBJ1-1,NA,NA,TRBV10-1,TGCGCCAATGAGATAGGGAACACTGAAGCTTTCTTT,CANEIGNTEAFF
TRBJ1-5,NA,NA,TRBV28,TGTGCCAGCAAGAAGAGGGATCCCAATCAGCCCCAGCATTTT,CASKKRDPNQPQHF
TRBJ2-1,TRBD2,NA,TRBV27,TGTGCCAGCAGTCCGCGGACTAGCGGGTTCCACAATGAGCAGTTCTTC,CASSPRTSGFHNEQFF
TRBJ2-2,TRBD2,NA,TRBV28,TGTGCCAGCAGTTTTGGGACTAGCGGGAGTCCCGGGGAGCTGTTTTTT,CASSFGTSGSPGELFF
TRBJ1-6,TRBD1,NA,TRBV28,TGTGCCAGCTGCTTTCGGGACAGCGTTAATTCACCCCTCCACTTT,CASCFRDSVNSPLHF
TRBJ2-7,TRBD2,NA,TRBV28,TGTGCCAGCAGCAGACTAGCGGGAGGACCCTACGAGCAGTACTTC,CASSRLAGGPYEQYF
TRBJ2-7,NA,NA,TRBV3-1/TRBV3-2,TGTGCCAGCAGCCAAGTGAGGTCGAGGGAGCAGTACTTC,CASSQVRSREQYF
TRBJ1-2,NA,NA,TRBV28,TGTGCCAGCAGATCGGGGGCGCAAGAGTTTGGCTACACCTTC,CASRSGAQEFGYTF
TRBJ2-2,NA,once,TRBV7-9,TGTGCCAGCAGCTTAGTCGGGGTCGGGGAGCTGTTTTTT,CASSLVGVGELFF
TRBJ1-4,NA,NA,TRBV9,TGTGCCAGCAGCGACTCCCCAGGAAACAATGAAAAACTGTTTTTT,CASSDSPGNNEKLFF
TRBJ1-1,NA,NA,TRBV6-5,TGTGCCAGCAGTTACCCCGGGGGGGAGACTGAAGCTTTCTTT,CASSYPGGETEAFF
TRBJ2-5,TRBD2,NA,TRBV24-1,TGTGCCACCAGTGAAAGCGGGAGGGCCCCAGAGACCCAGTACTTC,CATSESGRAPETQYF
TRBJ1-4,NA,NA,TRBV21-1,TGTGCCAGCAGCAAAGCTGCAGGGAAAAATGAAAAACTGTTTTTT,CASSKAAGKNEKLFF
TRBJ1-4,NA,NA,TRBV5-4,TGTGCCAGCAGCTTGGGACGGTATGAAAAACTGTTTTTT,CASSLGRYEKLFF
TRBJ2-1,TRBD2,once,TRBV5-4,TGTGCCAGCAGCAAAAGACTAGCGGGAGTCATTGGCTCCTACAATGAGCAGTTCTTC,CASSKRLAGVIGSYNEQFF
TRBJ2-2,TRBD1,NA,TRBV13,TGTGCCAGCAGTCCCGGGACAGGAGGGACCGGGGAGCTGTTTTTT,CASSPGTGGTGELFF
TRBJ1-2,NA,NA,TRBV29-1,TGCAGCGTTGGGGGGGTCGGCTACACCTTC,CSVGGVGYTF
TRBJ1-1,NA,few,TRBV6-2/TRBV6-3,TGTGCCAGCAGTTACCTCCGGGGGAACACTGAAGCTTTCTTT,CASSYLRGNTEAFF
TRBJ2-2,TRBD2,NA,TRBV7-3,TGTGCCAGCAGCTTACGGCCTAGCGGGATTGCCGGGGAGCTGTTTTTT,CASSLRPSGIAGELFF
TRBJ1-3,NA,NA,TRBV6-2/TRBV6-3,TGTGCCAGCAGTTACGCGGGCTCTGGAAACACCATATATTTT,CASSYAGSGNTIYF
TRBJ2-3,TRBD2,NA,TRBV5-1,TGCGCCAGCAGCTTGGTAGCGGGAGCGAATGCAGATACGCAGTATTTT,CASSLVAGANADTQYF
TRBJ2-5,TRBD2,NA,TRBV2,TGTGCCAGCAGTGGAGCACTACTAGCGGGAGGGCGAGAGACCCAGTACTTC,CASSGALLAGGRETQYF
TRBJ2-1,NA,NA,TRBV28,TGTGCCAGCAGTTTAACTGTAGGACAGCAGTTCTTC,CASSLTVGQQFF
TRBJ2-3,TRBD2,NA,TRBV28,TGTGCCAGCAGGGTGACTAGCGGGAGATTTATGATGGATACGCAGTATTTT,CASRVTSGRFMMDTQYF
TRBJ2-7,TRBD2,few,TRBV7-9,TGTGCCAGCAGCCAAGAGCGGGAGGGTAAGCAGTACTTC,CASSQEREGKQYF
TRBJ2-3,NA,once,TRBV4-2,TGTGCCAGCAGCCAAGAAGGAGGGAGCACAGATACGCAGTATTTT,CASSQEGGSTDTQYF
TRBJ1-6,NA,NA,TRBV23-1,TGCGCCAGCAGTCCCGACAGGTGTTCACCCCTCCACTTT,CASSPDRCSPLHF
TRBJ2-7,TRBD2,few,TRBV19,TGTGCCAGTAGTCCAATACTAGCGGGTATGTCCTACGAGCAGTACTTC,CASSPILAGMSYEQYF
TRBJ2-1,NA,many,TRBV5-5,TGTGCCAGCAGCTTGGTAGGTAACAATGAGCAGTTCTTC,CASSLVGNNEQFF
TRBJ2-5,NA,NA,TRBV19,TGTGCCAGTGGACACCGAGAGACCCAGTACTTC,CASGHRETQYF
TRBJ2-2,NA,NA,TRBV12-5,TGTGCTAGTGGTTTGAGCATTACAGGGTCGGACACCGGGGAGCTGTTTTTT,CASGLSITGSDTGELFF
TRBJ2-7,NA,NA,TRBV9,TGTGCCAGCAGCGTATCAGGGGCGACCTTTTACGAGCAGTACTTC,CASSVSGATFYEQYF
TRBJ1-5,NA,NA,TRBV28,TGTGGGGCAGGGTCCAGCAATCAGCCCCAGCATTTT,CGAGSSNQPQHF
TRBJ1-2,NA,NA,TRBV6-5,TGTGCCAGCAGTCGGCGGGACCCCAACTATGGCTACACCTTC,CASSRRDPNYGYTF
TRBJ1-5,NA,NA,TRBV27,TGTGCCAGCAGCAGGGATTTCAGCAATCAGCCCCAGCATTTT,CASSRDFSNQPQHF
TRBJ1-2,NA,few,TRBV28,TGTGCCAGCAGCAAAATAGGGGGTCCCTATGGCTACACCTTC,CASSKIGGPYGYTF
TRBJ1-4,NA,NA,TRBV28,TGTGCGGCCGGGGTATCTGGTGAAAAACTGTTTTTT,CAAGVSGEKLFF